This T cell receptor beta chain was sequenced during a study of blood T cell repertoires in COVID-19. In the study overall: Samples of COVID-19 (acute and convalescent) were obtained from the United States, Italy and Spain. T cells, B-cell-depleted T cells, or PBMCs supplied cDNA or gDNA.

This CDR3 is built from 16 residues. Trimming removed 0 bases at V and 4 bases at J, with 16 bases between. Germline values: CDR1 SGDLS, CDR2 YYNGEE. Original processing notes: Counts of nucleated cells, estimated from reference gene primer amplification, were obtained. Profiled with immunoSEQ multiplex PCR; TCRdb holds only in-frame clones, not every one. V, J and clone size are those of that table, while D and trimming were read from the DNA. The sample has approximately 41,000 clones; around 82% are singletons. This clone was recorded once. Input material: peripheral blood. This chain uses TRBV9 with TRBJ1-2; D gene ambiguous. This TCR was sampled from a man in his forties or fifties with active or convalescent COVID-19. The CDR3 region is CASSVVRAPLLYGYTF. In nucleotides, the CDR3 is TGTGCCAGCAGCGTAGTAAGAGCACCTCTCCTCTATGGCTACACCTTC.